The present T cell receptor (beta chain) was sequenced within a study of response to subunit inactivated influenza vaccine. Regarding the study as a whole: It was the authors' suggestion that each seasonal influenza vaccination recruits few new T cells.

From the RT-PCR reads, TCRdb called clonotypes with MiXCR, one entry per CDR3 protein. Altogether roughly 790,000 distinct CDR3 sequences are present, 21% being singletons, with the ten largest covering about 10%. J lost 2 bases, V lost 4 bases, and 7 bases had no gene match. The CDR3 contains 16 residues. From germline, CDR1 is SGHDT and CDR2 YYEEEE. A remark on this clonotype: Antigen: not known.

The sequence was obtained from a man in his forties or fifties who received an inactivated influenza vaccine. The chain carries TRBV5-6 and TRBJ2-3, with TRBD1 identical over 10 bases. The sequencing here drew on PBMCs from blood, taken roughly 5 days after vaccination. The CDR3 bases are TGTGCCAGCAGCGCTGTGACAGGGGGCTCCACAGATACGCAGTATTTT. It codes for CASSAVTGGSTDTQYF.